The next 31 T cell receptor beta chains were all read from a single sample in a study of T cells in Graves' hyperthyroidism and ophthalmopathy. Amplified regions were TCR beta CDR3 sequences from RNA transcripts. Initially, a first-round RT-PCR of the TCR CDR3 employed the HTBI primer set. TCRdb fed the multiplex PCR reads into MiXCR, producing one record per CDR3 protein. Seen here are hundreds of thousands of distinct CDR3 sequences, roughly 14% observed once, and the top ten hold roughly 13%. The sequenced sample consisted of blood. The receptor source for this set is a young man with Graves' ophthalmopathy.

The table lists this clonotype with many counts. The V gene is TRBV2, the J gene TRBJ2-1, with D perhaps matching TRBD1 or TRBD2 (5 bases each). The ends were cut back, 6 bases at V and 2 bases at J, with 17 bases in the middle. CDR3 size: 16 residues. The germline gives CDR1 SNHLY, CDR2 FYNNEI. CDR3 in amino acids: CASRQPGRLAYNEQFF. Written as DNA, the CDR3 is TGTGCCAGCAGACAGCCGGGACGTTTGGCCTACAATGAGCAGTTCTTC.

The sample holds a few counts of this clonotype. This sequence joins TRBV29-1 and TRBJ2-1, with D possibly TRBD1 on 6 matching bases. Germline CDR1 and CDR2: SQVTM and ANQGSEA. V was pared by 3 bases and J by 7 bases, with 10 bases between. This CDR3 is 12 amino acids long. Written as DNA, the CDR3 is TGCAGCGTTGAGGGGGACACTAATGAGCAGTTCTTC. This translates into CSVEGDTNEQFF.

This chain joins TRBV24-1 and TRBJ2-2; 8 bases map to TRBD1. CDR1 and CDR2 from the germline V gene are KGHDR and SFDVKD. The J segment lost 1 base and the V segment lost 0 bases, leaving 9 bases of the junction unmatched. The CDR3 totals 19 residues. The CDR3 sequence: CATSDLPADRVWNTGELFF. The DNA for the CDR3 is TGTGCCACCAGTGATTTGCCAGCGGACAGGGTTTGGAACACCGGGGAGCTGTTTTTT.

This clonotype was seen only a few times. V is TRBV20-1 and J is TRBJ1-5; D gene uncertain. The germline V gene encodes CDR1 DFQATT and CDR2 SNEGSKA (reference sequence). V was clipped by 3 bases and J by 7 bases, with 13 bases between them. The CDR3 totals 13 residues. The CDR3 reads CSASRESGQPQHF. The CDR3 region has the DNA TGCAGTGCTAGCAGAGAGTCAGGCCAGCCCCAGCATTTT.

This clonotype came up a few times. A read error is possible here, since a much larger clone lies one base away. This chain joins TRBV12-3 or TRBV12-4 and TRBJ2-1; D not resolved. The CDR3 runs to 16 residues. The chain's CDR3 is CARSPLGPFIGNEQFF. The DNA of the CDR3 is TGTGCCCGCAGTCCCCTAGGACCATTTATCGGCAATGAGCAGTTCTTC.

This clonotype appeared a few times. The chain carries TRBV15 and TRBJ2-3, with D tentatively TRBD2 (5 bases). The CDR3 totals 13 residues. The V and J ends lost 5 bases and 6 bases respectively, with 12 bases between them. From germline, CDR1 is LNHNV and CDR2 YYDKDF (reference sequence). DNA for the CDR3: TGTGCCACCAGCCGGCGAGGGTGGGATACGCAGTATTTT. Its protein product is CATSRRGWDTQYF. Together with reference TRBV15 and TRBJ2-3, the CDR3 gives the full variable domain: DAMVIQNPRYQVTQFGKPVTLSCSQTLNHNVMYWYQQKSSQAPKLLFHYYDKDFNNEADTPDNFQSRRPNTSFCFLDIRSPGLGDTAMYLCATSRRGWDTQYFGPGTRLTVL.

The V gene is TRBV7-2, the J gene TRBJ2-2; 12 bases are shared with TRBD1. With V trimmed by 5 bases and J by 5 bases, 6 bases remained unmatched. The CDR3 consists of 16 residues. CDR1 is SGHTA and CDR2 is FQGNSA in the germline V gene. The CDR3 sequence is CASSEWDRGPTGELFF. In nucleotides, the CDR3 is TGTGCCAGCAGCGAATGGGACAGGGGGCCGACCGGGGAGCTGTTTTTT.

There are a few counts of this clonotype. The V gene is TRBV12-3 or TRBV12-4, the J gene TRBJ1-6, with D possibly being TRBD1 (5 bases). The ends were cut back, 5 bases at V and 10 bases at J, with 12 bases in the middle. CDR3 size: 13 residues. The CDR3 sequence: CASSNQWGSPLHF. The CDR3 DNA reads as TGTGCCAGCAGTAACCAGTGGGGGTCACCCCTCCACTTT.

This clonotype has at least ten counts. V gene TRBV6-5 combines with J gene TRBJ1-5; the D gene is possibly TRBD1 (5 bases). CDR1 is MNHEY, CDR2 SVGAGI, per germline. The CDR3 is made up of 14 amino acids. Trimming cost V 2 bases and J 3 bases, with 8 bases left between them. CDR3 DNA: TGTGCCAGCAGTTACCAGGGCCCCAATCAGCCCCAGCATTTT. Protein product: CASSYQGPNQPQHF.

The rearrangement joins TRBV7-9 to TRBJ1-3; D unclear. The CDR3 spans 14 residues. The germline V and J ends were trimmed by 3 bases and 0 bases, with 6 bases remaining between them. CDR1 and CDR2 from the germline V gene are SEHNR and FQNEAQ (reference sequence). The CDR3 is CASSLQSSGNTIYF. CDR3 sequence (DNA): TGTGCCAGCAGCTTGCAGTCCTCTGGAAACACCATATATTTT.

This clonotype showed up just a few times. For the CDR3, the DNA is TGCGCCAGCAGCCAAGAGCCGGGGTGGGAGACCCAGTACTTC. As protein: CASSQEPGWETQYF. The chain employs TRBV4-1 and TRBJ2-5, with a tentative D call TRBD2 (5 bases). The germline V gene has CDR1 MGHRA and CDR2 YSYEKL. V was cut by 0 bases and J by 5 bases, with 10 bases left in between. This CDR3 is 14 amino acids long.

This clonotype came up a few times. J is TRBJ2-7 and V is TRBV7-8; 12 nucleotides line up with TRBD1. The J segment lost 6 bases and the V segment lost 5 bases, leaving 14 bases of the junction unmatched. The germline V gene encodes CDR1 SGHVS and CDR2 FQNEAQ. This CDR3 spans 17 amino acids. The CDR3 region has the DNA TGTGCCAGCAGCCCTATGGGGGGGACAGGGGGCTTCAGCGAGCAGTACTTC. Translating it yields CASSPMGGTGGFSEQYF.

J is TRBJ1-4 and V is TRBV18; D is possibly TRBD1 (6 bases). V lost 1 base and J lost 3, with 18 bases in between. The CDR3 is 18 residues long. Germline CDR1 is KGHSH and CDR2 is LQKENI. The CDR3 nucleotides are TGTGCCAGCTCACCACGAGGTGGGGGGCTCATCTCTAATGAAAAACTGTTTTTT. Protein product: CASSPRGGGLISNEKLFF.

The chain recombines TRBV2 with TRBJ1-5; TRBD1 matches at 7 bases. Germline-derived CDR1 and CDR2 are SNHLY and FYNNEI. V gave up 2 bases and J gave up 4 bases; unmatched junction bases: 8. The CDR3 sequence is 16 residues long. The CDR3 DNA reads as TGTGCCAGCAGTGAATTGGCAGGGGGACCTAATCAGCCCCAGCATTTT. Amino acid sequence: CASSELAGGPNQPQHF.

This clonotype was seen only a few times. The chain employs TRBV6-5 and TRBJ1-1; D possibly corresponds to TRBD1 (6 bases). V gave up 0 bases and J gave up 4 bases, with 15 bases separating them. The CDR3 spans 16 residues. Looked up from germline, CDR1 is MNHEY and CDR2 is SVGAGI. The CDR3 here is CASSYSNPTGITEAFF. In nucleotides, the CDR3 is TGTGCCAGCAGTTACTCGAACCCGACAGGTATCACTGAAGCTTTCTTT.

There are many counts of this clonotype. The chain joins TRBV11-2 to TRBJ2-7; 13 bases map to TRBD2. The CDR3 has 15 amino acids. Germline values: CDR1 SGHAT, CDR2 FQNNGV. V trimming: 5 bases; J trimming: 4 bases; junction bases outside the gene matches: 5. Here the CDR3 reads CASSKGLAGAYEQYF. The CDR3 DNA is TGTGCCAGCAGCAAAGGACTAGCGGGAGCTTACGAGCAGTACTTC. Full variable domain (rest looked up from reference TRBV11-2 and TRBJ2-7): EAGVAQSPRYKIIEKRQSVAFWCNPISGHATLYWYQQILGQGPKLLIQFQNNGVVDDSQLPKDRFSAERLKGVDSTLKIQPAKLEDSAVYLCASSKGLAGAYEQYFGPGTRLTVT.

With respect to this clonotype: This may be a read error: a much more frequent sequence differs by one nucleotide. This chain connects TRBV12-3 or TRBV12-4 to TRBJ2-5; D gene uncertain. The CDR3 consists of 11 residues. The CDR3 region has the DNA TGTGCCAGCAGTGCTCAAGGGACCCAGTACTTC. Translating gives CASSAQGTQYF.

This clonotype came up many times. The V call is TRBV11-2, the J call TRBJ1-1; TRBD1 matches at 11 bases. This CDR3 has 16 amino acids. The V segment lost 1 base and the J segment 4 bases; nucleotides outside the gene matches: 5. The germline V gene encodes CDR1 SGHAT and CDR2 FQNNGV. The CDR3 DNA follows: TGTGCCAGCAGCTTAGTGGCCGGGACAGGGGGCACTGAAGCTTTCTTT. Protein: CASSLVAGTGGTEAFF.

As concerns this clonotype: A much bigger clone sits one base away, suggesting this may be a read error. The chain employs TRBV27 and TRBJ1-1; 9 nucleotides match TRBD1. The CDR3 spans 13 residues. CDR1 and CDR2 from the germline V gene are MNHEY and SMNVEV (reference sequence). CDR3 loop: CASSYTGGPEALF. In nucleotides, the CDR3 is TGTGCCAGCAGTTATACAGGGGGCCCTGAAGCTCTCTTT.

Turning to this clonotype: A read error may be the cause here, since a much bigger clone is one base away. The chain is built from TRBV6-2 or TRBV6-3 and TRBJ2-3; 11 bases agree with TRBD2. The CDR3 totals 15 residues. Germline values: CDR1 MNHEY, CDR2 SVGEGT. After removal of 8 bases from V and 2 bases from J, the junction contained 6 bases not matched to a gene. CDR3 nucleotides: TGTGCCAGCGTTGGGACTAGCGGTCCCACAGATACGCAGTATTTT. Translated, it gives CASVGTSGPTDTQYF.

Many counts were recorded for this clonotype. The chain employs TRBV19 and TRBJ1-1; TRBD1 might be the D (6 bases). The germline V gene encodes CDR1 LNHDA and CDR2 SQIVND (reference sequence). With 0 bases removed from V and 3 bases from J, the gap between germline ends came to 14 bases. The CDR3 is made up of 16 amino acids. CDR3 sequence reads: CASSIDLQGPYTEAFF. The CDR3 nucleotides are TGTGCCAGTAGTATAGACCTACAGGGCCCGTACACTGAAGCTTTCTTT. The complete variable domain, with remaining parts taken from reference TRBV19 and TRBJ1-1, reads DGGITQSPKYLFRKEGQNVTLSCEQNLNHDAMYWYRQDPGQGLRLIYYSQIVNDFQKGDIAEGYSVSREKKESFPLTVTSAQKNPTAFYLCASSIDLQGPYTEAFFGQGTRLTVV.

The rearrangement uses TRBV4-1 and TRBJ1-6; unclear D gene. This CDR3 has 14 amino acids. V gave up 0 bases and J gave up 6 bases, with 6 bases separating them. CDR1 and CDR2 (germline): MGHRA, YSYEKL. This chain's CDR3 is CASSQESGNSPLHF. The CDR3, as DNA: TGCGCCAGCAGCCAAGAGTCGGGTAATTCACCCCTCCACTTT.

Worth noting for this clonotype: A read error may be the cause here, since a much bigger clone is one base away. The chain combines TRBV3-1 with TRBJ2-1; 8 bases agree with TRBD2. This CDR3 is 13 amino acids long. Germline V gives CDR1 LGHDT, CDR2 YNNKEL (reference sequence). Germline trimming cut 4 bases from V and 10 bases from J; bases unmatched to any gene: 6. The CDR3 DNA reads TGTGCCAGCAGCCGAGTCAGGACTAGCGAGCAGTTCTTC. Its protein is CASSRVRTSEQFF.

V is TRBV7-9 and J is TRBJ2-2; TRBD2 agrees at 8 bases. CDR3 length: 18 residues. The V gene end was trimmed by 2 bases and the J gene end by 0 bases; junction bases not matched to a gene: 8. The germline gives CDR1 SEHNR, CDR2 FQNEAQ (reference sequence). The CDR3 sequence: CASSLRGAGAANTGELFF. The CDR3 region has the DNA TGTGCCAGCAGCTTAAGGGGAGCGGGAGCTGCGAACACCGGGGAGCTGTTTTTT. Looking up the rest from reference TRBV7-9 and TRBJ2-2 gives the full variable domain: DTGVSQNPRHKITKRGQNVTFRCDPISEHNRLYWYRQTLGQGPEFLTYFQNEAQLEKSRLLSDRFSAERPKGSFSTLEIQRTEQGDSAMYLCASSLRGAGAANTGELFFGEGSRLTVL.

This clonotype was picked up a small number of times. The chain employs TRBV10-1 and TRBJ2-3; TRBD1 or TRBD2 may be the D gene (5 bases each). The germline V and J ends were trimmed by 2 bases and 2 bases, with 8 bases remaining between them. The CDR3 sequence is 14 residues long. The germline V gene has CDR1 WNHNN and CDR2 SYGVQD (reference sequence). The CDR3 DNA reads TGCGCCAGCAGTGAGCCGGGGCCCACAGATACGCAGTATTTT. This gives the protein CASSEPGPTDTQYF.

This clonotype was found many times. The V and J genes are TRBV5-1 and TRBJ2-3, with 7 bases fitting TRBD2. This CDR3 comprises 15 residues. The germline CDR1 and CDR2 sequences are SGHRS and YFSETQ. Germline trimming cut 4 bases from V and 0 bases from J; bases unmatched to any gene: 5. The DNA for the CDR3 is TGCGCCAGCAGCCCCGGGGGGAGTAGCACAGATACGCAGTATTTT. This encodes CASSPGGSSTDTQYF.

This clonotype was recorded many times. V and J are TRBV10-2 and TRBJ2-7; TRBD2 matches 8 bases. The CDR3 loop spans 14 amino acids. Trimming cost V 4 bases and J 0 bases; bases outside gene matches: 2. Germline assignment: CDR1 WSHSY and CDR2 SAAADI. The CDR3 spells CASSALAVSYEQYF. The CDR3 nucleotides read TGCGCCAGCAGTGCACTAGCGGTCTCCTACGAGCAGTACTTC.

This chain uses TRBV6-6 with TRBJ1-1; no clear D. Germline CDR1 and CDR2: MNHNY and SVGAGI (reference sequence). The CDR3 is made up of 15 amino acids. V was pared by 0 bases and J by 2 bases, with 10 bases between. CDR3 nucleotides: TGTGCCAGCAGTTACTCGGGCACCTCCAACACTGAAGCTTTCTTT. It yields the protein CASSYSGTSNTEAFF.

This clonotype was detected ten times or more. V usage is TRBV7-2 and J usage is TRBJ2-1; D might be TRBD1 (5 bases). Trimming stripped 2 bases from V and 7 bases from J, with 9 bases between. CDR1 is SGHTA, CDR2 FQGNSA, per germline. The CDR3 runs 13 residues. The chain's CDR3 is CASSLSRVNEQFF. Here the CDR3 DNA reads TGTGCCAGCAGCTTAAGCAGGGTAAATGAGCAGTTCTTC.

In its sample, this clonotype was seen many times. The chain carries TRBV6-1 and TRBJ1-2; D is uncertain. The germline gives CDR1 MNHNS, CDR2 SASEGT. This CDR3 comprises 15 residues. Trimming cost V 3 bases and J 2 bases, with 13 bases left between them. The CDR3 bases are TGTGCCAGCAGTGAGACCACGCAACCGAACTATGGCTACACCTTC. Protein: CASSETTQPNYGYTF.

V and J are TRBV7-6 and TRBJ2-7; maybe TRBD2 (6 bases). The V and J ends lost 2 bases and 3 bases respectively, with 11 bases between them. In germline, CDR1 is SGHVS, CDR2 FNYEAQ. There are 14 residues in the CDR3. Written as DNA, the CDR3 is TGTGCCAGCAGCTTAATCCAGGGAGGCTACGAGCAGTACTTC. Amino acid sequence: CASSLIQGGYEQYF.